This T cell receptor (beta chain) was profiled in a study of blood T cell repertoires in COVID-19. Study information: From T cells, B-cell-depleted T cells, or PBMCs came the material, which was cDNA or gDNA.

Source study methods: Reference gene primer amplification yielded estimated nucleated cell counts. TCRdb's table, derived via immunoSEQ multiplex PCR, lists solely in-frame clones and lacks some. V and J calls and clone size are copied from that table; D and trimming were computed from the DNA. The sample carries around 370,000 clones, about nine tenths recorded once. From germline, CDR1 is SGHRS and CDR2 YFSETQ. V lost 1 base, J lost 1 base, and 2 bases stayed unmatched. The CDR3 runs 15 residues. Sequenced: peripheral blood. The chain is built from TRBV5-1 and TRBJ2-1; 7 bases line up with TRBD2. The TCR comes from a woman aged 45-65 years with COVID-19, enrolled during active disease. The CDR3 sequence: CASSLISGSYNEQFF. For the CDR3, the DNA is TGCGCCAGCAGCTTGATTAGCGGGTCCTACAATGAGCAGTTCTTC.